This T cell receptor (beta chain) was profiled in a study of blood T cell repertoires in COVID-19 (TCRdb year 2020). For context, the study as a whole: The collaborator samples originated in the United States, Italy and Spain and spanned the acute and convalescent phases of COVID-19. The sample metadata nearly always contained a de-identified subject ID, COVID-19 status, age in years and sex. The prospective study material was composed of cDNA or gDNA derived from T cells, B-cell-depleted T cells, or PBMCs. Deeply sampled blood TCRbeta repertoires from subjects exposed to, actively infected with, or recovered from COVID-19 were included in the dataset. The samples were drawn from two sources: the first 160 participants of the ongoing ImmuneRACE study, and fewer than 1,500 subjects contributed by 6 global collaborators. HLA class I and class II types, where available, came from metadata supplied by the sample provider rather than from assay-based typing. The repertoires were made available in a free public database intended to serve as a resource for research on the immune response to SARS-CoV-2. On the study overall, not on this receptor specifically: The amount of clinical and demographic metadata varied by source and participant and was provided uncurated.

Concerning this clone: There is no known antigen for this receptor. No much larger clonotype is one base removed from it; base qualities were not supplied.

TCRbeta CDR3 regions were amplified from genomic DNA by means of the immunoSEQ Assay, a bias-controlled multiplex PCR. As for the original processing: Within the assay, amplification of reference gene primers was used to estimate how many nucleated cells each sample contained. Sequence reads were collapsed and filtered to measure the absolute abundance of every unique TCRbeta CDR3 rearrangement. For each sample, productive Simpson clonality was calculated by taking the square root of Simpson's diversity index across productive rearrangements. In TCRdb, the immuneACCESS table is reduced to in-frame sequences with V and J assigned. These tables do not hold every clone; where another copy was compared, an unresolved V gene accounts for under half, and the others remain unexplained. V, J and clone size reflect that table, while D and trimming were determined from the DNA. Here the sample has fewer than 250,000 clones; 86% occur a single time. The biggest ten clones account for 3.5% to 4% of the sample.

V gives up 6 bases and J gives up 0 bases, and the segment between their germline ends measures 12 bases. In the germline V gene, CDR1 corresponds to MNHEY and CDR2 to SVGAGI. The CDR3 has 14 amino acids, counting the end cysteine and phenylalanine. The CDR3 DNA has 42 bases and is translated from base 1. Participants in the prospective study were aged roughly 18 to 100 years, lived in 20 to 30 United States geographic areas, and enrolled through a virtual design. Cohort assignment in the prospective study relied on participant-reported clinical history from a screening survey and a study questionnaire. In the prospective study, whole blood, serum and a nasopharyngeal or oropharyngeal swab were collected from each participant by mobile phlebotomists. Prospective study participants could optionally give additional blood draws and questionnaires over an approximately two-month period. Blood samples from the prospective study were shipped frozen or at room temperature prior to DNA extraction.

The rearranged chain carries TRBV6-5 and TRBJ2-7, with an unclear D gene assignment. This clonotype originated in a woman in her thirties or forties with acute COVID-19. The sequencing input was PBMCs or T cells enriched from blood (not recorded which). In nucleotides, the sequence is TGTGCCAGCAGACCCTACCTTTTCTCCTACGAGCAGTACTTC. Its coded protein is CASRPYLFSYEQYF.